This T cell receptor beta chain was captured by sequencing in a study of blood T cell repertoires in COVID-19. Trimming removed 6 bases from V and 1 base from J, with 10 bases in between. CDR1 and CDR2 (germline): GTSNPN, SVGIG (reference sequence). The CDR3 covers 14 residues. Libraries were prepared by immunoSEQ multiplex PCR; TCRdb keeps only in-frame clonotypes and omits some of them. The profile covers about 240,000 clones, with about four fifths appearing a single time and roughly 7.4% taken by the ten largest. The J gene is TRBJ2-6, the V gene TRBV30, with D maybe TRBD2 (5 bases). The clonotype comes from an elderly woman with COVID-19, enrolled during active disease. Input material: peripheral blood. CDR3 loop: CACPRGSGANVLTF. CDR3 nucleotides: TGTGCCTGCCCCAGAGGGTCTGGGGCCAACGTCCTGACTTTC.